This TCR beta chain is from a study of T cell responses to AZD1222 COVID-19 vaccine. With respect to this clone: Its antigen is not identified.

Method: immunoSEQ multiplex PCR; TCRdb's copy keeps in-frame clones and lacks some. This table has 150,000 or so clones, 91% appearing once. Analyses pooled second doses at about 4 or about 12 weeks. Trimming cost V 4 bases and J 4 bases; bases outside gene matches: 2. This CDR3 contains 14 residues. Looked up from germline, CDR1 is MRHNA and CDR2 is SNTAGT. Notes on the study in general: Across spike, vaccine-associated CD4 TCRs were found, dominant at 160-218 and 743-854. Reportedly, nearly half the spike-specific TCRs target unmutated variant regions. The study sampled repertoires only after the peak T cell response.

The input for sequencing was peripheral blood, taken 28 days after the second AZD1222 dose. J is TRBJ2-3 and V is TRBV6-4, with 10 bases aligning to TRBD1. The TCR comes from an adult who received the AZD1222 COVID-19 vaccine. The CDR3 sequence: CASSVGQGADTQYF. In nucleotides, the CDR3 is TGTGCCAGCAGTGTAGGACAGGGGGCAGATACGCAGTATTTT.